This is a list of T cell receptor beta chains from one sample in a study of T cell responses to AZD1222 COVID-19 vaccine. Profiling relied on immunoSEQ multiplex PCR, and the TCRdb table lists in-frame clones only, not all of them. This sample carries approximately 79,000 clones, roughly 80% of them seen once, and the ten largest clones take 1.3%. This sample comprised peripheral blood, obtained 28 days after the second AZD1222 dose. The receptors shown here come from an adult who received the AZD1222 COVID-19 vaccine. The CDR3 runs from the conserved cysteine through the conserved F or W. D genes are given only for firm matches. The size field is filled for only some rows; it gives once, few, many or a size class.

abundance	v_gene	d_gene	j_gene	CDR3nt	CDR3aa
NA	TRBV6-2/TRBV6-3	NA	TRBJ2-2	TGTGCCAGCAGTTACCCGCTGGCAGGGGTTGAAACCGGGGAGCTGTTTTTT	CASSYPLAGVETGELFF
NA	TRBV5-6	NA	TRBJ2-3	TGTGCCAGCAGCCTAGTTACCCCGAGGGATACGCAGTATTTT	CASSLVTPRDTQYF
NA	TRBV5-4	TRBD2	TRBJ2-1	TGTGCCAGCAGCTTGGGCGGGAGTCGGAGCAATGAGCAGTTCTTC	CASSLGGSRSNEQFF
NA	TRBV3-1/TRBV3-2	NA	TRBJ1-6	TGTGCCAGCAGCTCTCGACCGAGCTATAATTCACCCCTCCACTTT	CASSSRPSYNSPLHF
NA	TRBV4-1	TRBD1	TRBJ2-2	TGCGCCAGCAGCCGGACAGGACTGGCCGGGGAGCTGTTTTTT	CASSRTGLAGELFF
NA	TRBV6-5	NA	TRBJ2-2	TGTGCCAGCAGTTACGTGAGTGCCGGGGAGCTGTTTTTT	CASSYVSAGELFF
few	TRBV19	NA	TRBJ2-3	TGTGCCAGTAAGCGGGTCAACCCTAGCACAGATACGCAGTATTTT	CASKRVNPSTDTQYF
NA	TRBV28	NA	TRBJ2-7	TGTGCCAGCAGTTTACCCGGGGGAACCTACGAGCAGTACTTC	CASSLPGGTYEQYF
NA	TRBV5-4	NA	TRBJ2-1	TGTGCCAGCAGCTACGCTGGGCGGCCGACCTACAATGAGCAGTTCTTC	CASSYAGRPTYNEQFF
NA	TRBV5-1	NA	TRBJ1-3	TGCGCCAGCAGCTCGGAAGGGGGACGGTCTGGAAACACCATATATTTT	CASSSEGGRSGNTIYF
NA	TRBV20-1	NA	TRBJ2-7	TGCAGTGCTGGTGGCTTTTCCTACGAGCAGTACTTC	CSAGGFSYEQYF
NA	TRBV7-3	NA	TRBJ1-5	TGTGCCAGCAGCTCGGGACCCGGCAATCAGCCCCAGCATTTT	CASSSGPGNQPQHF
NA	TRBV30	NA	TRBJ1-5	TGTGCCTGGAGTCGAGAGGACAATCAGCCCCAGCATTTT	CAWSREDNQPQHF
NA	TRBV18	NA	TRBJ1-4	TGTGCCAGCTCACCAGGTGTGTGGGGTAGGAACGAAAAACTGTTTTTT	CASSPGVWGRNEKLFF
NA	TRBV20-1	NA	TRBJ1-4	TGCAGTGCTAGAGAGGTTGAAAAACTGTTTTTT	CSAREVEKLFF
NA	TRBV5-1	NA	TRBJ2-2	TGCGCCAGCAGCTTGGGGAGTGGCACCGGGGAGCTGTTTTTT	CASSLGSGTGELFF
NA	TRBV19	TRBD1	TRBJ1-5	TGTGCCAGTAGTCTAAGACAGGGGGCATACAATCAGCCCCAGCATTTT	CASSLRQGAYNQPQHF
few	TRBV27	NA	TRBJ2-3	TGTGCCAGGACCTATAGGGGCAGCGGACCCCATACGCAGTATTTT	CARTYRGSGPHTQYF
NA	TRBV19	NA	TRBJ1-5	TGTGCCAGTAGTAACCGGGACGGCCGACAGCCCCAGCATTTT	CASSNRDGRQPQHF
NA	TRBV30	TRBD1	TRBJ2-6	TGTGCCTGGAGGCGGGACAGGGGTTCCCCTGGGGCCAACGTCCTGACTTTC	CAWRRDRGSPGANVLTF
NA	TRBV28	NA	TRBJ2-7	TGTGCCAGCAGTTTTCGGGGGACGGTGGGTGAGCAGTACTTC	CASSFRGTVGEQYF
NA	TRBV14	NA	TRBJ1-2	TGTGCCAGCAGCCTGGGGGCCGTTTATGGCTACACCTTC	CASSLGAVYGYTF
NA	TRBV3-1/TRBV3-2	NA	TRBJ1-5	TGTGCCAGCAGCCGAAGGGCGGAGGGCAATCAGCCCCAGCATTTT	CASSRRAEGNQPQHF
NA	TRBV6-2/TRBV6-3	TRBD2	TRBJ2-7	TGTGCCAGCAGTTACGGGGTAGCGGGTCCCTACGAGCAGTACTTC	CASSYGVAGPYEQYF
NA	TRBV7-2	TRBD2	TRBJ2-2	TGTGCCAGCAGCTTACGGCGTGGCTTGCGGGAGCCGAACACCGGGGAGCTGTTTTTT	CASSLRRGLREPNTGELFF
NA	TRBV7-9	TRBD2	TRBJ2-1	TGTGCCAGCAGCCTCCGACTAGCGGAGTCCTACAATGAGCAGTTCTTC	CASSLRLAESYNEQFF
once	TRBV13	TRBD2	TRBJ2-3	TGTGCCAGCAGCCCTAGACCCCCCATGGCGGGAGCGGATACGCAGTATTTT	CASSPRPPMAGADTQYF
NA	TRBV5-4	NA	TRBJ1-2	TGTGCCAGCAGCCCAGGCTCTGTGGGCTACACCTTC	CASSPGSVGYTF
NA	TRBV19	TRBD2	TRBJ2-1	TGTGCCAGTAGTGCAGGGACTAGCGGAGCCTACAATGAGCAGTTCTTC	CASSAGTSGAYNEQFF
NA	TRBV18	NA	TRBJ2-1	TGTGCCAGCTCACCGGGGTGGGGTAGTAATCCCGACTACAATGAGCAGTTCTTC	CASSPGWGSNPDYNEQFF
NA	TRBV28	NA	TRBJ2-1	TGTGCCAGCAGTTTACTGCTCAGGGGCCAGGCCTACAATGAGCAGTTCTTC	CASSLLLRGQAYNEQFF
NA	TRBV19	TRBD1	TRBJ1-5	TGTGCCAGTAGTACGACAGGGGGACTTCAGCCCCAGCATTTT	CASSTTGGLQPQHF
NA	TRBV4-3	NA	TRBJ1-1	TGCGCCAGCAGCCAATTTGGCAGGAACACTGAAGCTTTCTTT	CASSQFGRNTEAFF
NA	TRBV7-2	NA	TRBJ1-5	TGTGCCAGCAGCTTCAATCGGGAGCCCCAGCATTTT	CASSFNREPQHF
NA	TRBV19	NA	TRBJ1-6	TGTGCCAGTAGTATAGTCGGGCCAGGGGTGTCACCCCTCCACTTT	CASSIVGPGVSPLHF